This section outlines one TCR beta chain sequence together with its context. What it binds is not known. The data originate from a study of a mutant IDH1 vaccine in newly diagnosed glioma. At the level of the study: Every participant had undergone radiotherapy, temozolomide, or both before, and most underwent both.

The time point was: week 5, during vaccination. Vaccination comprised doses that each held 300 ug of mutant IDH1 20-mer peptide, plus topical imiquimod. Some clones are missing from TCRdb's copy, which holds only in-frame ones; the method was immunoSEQ multiplex PCR. In the table there are approximately 37,000 clones, around 60% of which are singletons. Looked up from germline, CDR1 is PRHDT and CDR2 is FYEKMQ (reference sequence). This CDR3 is built from 15 residues. V lost 5 bases and J lost 4, with 15 bases in between. This chain joins TRBV13 and TRBJ2-1; no clear D gene. Sample: PBMCs, taken from a glioma patient whose treatment included an IDH1 peptide vaccine. This TCR was recovered from a woman younger than 35 with glioma. CDR3 sequence reads: CASSRHGGSYNEQFF. The CDR3 DNA reads TGTGCCAGCAGCCGTCATGGTGGTAGTTACAATGAGCAGTTCTTC.